This T cell receptor (beta chain) emerged from a study of blood T cell repertoires in COVID-19. Some clones are missing from TCRdb's copy, which holds only in-frame ones; the method was immunoSEQ multiplex PCR. This table has approximately 330,000 clones, approximately 88% appearing once. There are 14 residues in the CDR3. From germline, CDR1 is GTSNPN and CDR2 SVGIG (reference sequence). The source material was peripheral blood. The TCR comes from a young man with COVID-19, enrolled during active disease. The J gene is TRBJ2-5, the V gene TRBV30, with 12 nucleotides matching TRBD2. CDR3 sequence: CASTLAGGGETQYF. CDR3 bases: TGTGCTTCCACTCTAGCGGGAGGGGGAGAGACCCAGTACTTC.